The 8 T cell receptor beta chains reported below all come from one sample, sequenced in a study of immune evolution from preneoplasia to lung adenocarcinoma (TCRdb year 2021). Library method: the immunoSEQ multiplex PCR assay. TCRdb stores this immuneACCESS table with in-frame sequences only. Part of the clones is absent; in the studies checked, under half of the shortfall reflects unresolved V genes, and no reason is known for the rest. This sample comprises more than 4,000 clones, 65% to 85% of them detected only once. The ten largest account for around 6.5% of the sample. Sample: FFPE minimally invasive lung adenocarcinoma tissue. Taken with the paper, the label for cell subset or site translates to: micro-invasive lung adenocarcinoma (MIA). The receptor source for this set is a person over 45 with lung adenocarcinoma.

V is TRBV2 and J is TRBJ2-1; possibly TRBD1 for D (6 bases). Germline CDR1 SNHLY, CDR2 FYNNEI. V lost 4 bases, J lost 8 bases, and 12 bases lay in between. The CDR3 loop spans 13 amino acids. The CDR3 loop reads CASSGQVGDEQFF. In nucleotides, the CDR3 is TGTGCCAGCAGTGGACAGGTTGGGGATGAGCAGTTCTTC.

The rearrangement links TRBV19 to TRBJ2-1; the match to TRBD1 covers 7 bases. Germline V gives CDR1 LNHDA, CDR2 SQIVND (reference sequence). There are 11 residues in the CDR3. J was trimmed by 10 bases and V by 3 bases; bases with no gene match: 0. CDR3: CASSIRGEQFF. The CDR3 nucleotides read TGTGCCAGTAGTATCAGGGGGGAGCAGTTCTTC.

The chain is built from TRBV4-2 and TRBJ1-4, with 7 bases lining up with TRBD1. V gave up 0 bases and J gave up 7 bases; unmatched junction bases: 8. The CDR3 runs to 16 residues. CDR1 is LGHNA, CDR2 YNFKEQ, per germline. CDR3 sequence: CASSQDLTGFGEKLFF. CDR3 nucleotide sequence: TGTGCCAGCAGCCAAGACCTGACAGGGTTCGGTGAAAAACTGTTTTTT.

The gene calls are TRBV2 and TRBJ2-1; the match to TRBD2 covers 12 bases. V gave up 4 bases and J gave up 7 bases; unmatched junction bases: 5. CDR3 length: 15 amino acids. From germline, CDR1 is SNHLY and CDR2 FYNNEI. The CDR3 bases are TGTGCCAGCAGTGGACTAGCGGGAGCGACAAATGAGCAGTTCTTC. Translation: CASSGLAGATNEQFF.

The V gene is TRBV7-2, the J gene TRBJ1-2; D possibly corresponds to TRBD1 (6 bases). The CDR3 covers 13 residues. Germline CDR1 SGHTA, CDR2 FQGNSA. Trimming removed 6 bases from V and 4 bases from J, with 12 bases in between. CDR3 amino acids: CASRPQGLYGYTF. CDR3 in DNA: TGTGCCAGCAGACCACAGGGCCTCTATGGCTACACCTTC.

V usage is TRBV21-1 and J usage is TRBJ2-7; whether TRBD2, the table's D call, matches the DNA was not checked. TRBV21-1 is deemed a pseudogene. The CDR3 is 17 amino acids. This chain's CDR3 is CASALGRTSGAGYEQYF. CDR3 DNA sequence: TGTGCCAGCGCCTTGGGGAGGACTAGCGGAGCCGGGTACGAGCAGTACTTC.

This rearrangement joins TRBV5-4 to TRBJ2-5; tentative D call: TRBD2 (8 bases). The ends were cut back, 2 bases at V and 5 bases at J, with 13 bases in the middle. Germline values: CDR1 SGHNT, CDR2 YYREEE (reference sequence). This CDR3 has 14 residues. This CDR3 reads CASSLGGGGETQYF. CDR3 coding DNA: TGTGCCAGCAGCTTAGGGGGCGGGGGGGAGACCCAGTACTTC.

The chain carries TRBV29-1 and TRBJ2-7; D might be TRBD1 or TRBD2, each matching 6 bases. The CDR3 contains 16 residues. Germline loops: CDR1 SQVTM, CDR2 ANQGSEA. V was clipped by 4 bases and J by 2 bases, with 21 bases between them. CDR3 in amino acids: CSVVVGGTPLTYEQYF. CDR3 DNA: TGCAGCGTTGTTGTAGGAGGGACACCACTAACCTACGAGCAGTACTTC.